The rows below give T cell receptor beta chains drawn from one sample of a study of blood T cell repertoires in COVID-19. Clones were read by immunoSEQ multiplex PCR, and TCRdb kept only the in-frame ones, dropping some. The repertoire holds 150,000 or so clones, with about 90% as singletons. The specimen was peripheral blood. These receptors came from a woman aged 70-85 years with acute or convalescent COVID-19. Each CDR3 is given with its conserved first and last residue. Each record gives: CDR3 DNA, CDR3 protein, V gene, D gene, clone size, J gene. D genes are given only for firm matches. Clone size is given for some rows only: seen once, a few or many times, or a class if the clone is expanded.

CDR3 DNA: TGTGCCAGCAGCCTCTCGACAGGGTATAGCTCCTACGAGCAGTACTTC; CDR3 protein: CASSLSTGYSSYEQYF; V gene: TRBV11-2; D gene: TRBD1; clone size: NA; J gene: TRBJ2-7
CDR3 DNA: TGTGCCAGCACATCAGGACTAGGAAACACCATATATTTT; CDR3 protein: CASTSGLGNTIYF; V gene: TRBV2; D gene: NA; clone size: NA; J gene: TRBJ1-3
CDR3 DNA: TGCGCCAGCAGCCTAGGACTGGAAGAGACCCAGTACTTC; CDR3 protein: CASSLGLEETQYF; V gene: TRBV5-1; D gene: NA; clone size: once; J gene: TRBJ2-5
CDR3 DNA: TGTGCCATCAGTGAGATCTCCTATGGCTACACCTTC; CDR3 protein: CAISEISYGYTF; V gene: TRBV10-3; D gene: NA; clone size: NA; J gene: TRBJ1-2
CDR3 DNA: TGTGCCAGCAGCGCATCAGGGGCTTGGACTGAAGCTTTCTTT; CDR3 protein: CASSASGAWTEAFF; V gene: TRBV25-1; D gene: NA; clone size: NA; J gene: TRBJ1-1
CDR3 DNA: TGTGCCAGCAGCCCCCCGGGGTCCTACGAGCAGTACTTC; CDR3 protein: CASSPPGSYEQYF; V gene: TRBV9; D gene: NA; clone size: NA; J gene: TRBJ2-7
CDR3 DNA: TGTGCCAGCAGCTTAACACAGGGGCGCTACGAGCAGTACTTC; CDR3 protein: CASSLTQGRYEQYF; V gene: TRBV11-2; D gene: TRBD1; clone size: NA; J gene: TRBJ2-7
CDR3 DNA: TGTGCCAGCAGTTACTCCGGGGACTATGGCTACACCTTC; CDR3 protein: CASSYSGDYGYTF; V gene: TRBV6-2/TRBV6-3; D gene: NA; clone size: NA; J gene: TRBJ1-2
CDR3 DNA: TGTGCCAGCACTGACAGGGGGCTGGGCACTGAAGCTTTCTTT; CDR3 protein: CASTDRGLGTEAFF; V gene: TRBV7-9; D gene: TRBD1; clone size: NA; J gene: TRBJ1-1
CDR3 DNA: TGTGCCAGCTCCCACAACAGGGAAAACTATGGCTACACCTTC; CDR3 protein: CASSHNRENYGYTF; V gene: TRBV5-4; D gene: NA; clone size: NA; J gene: TRBJ1-2
CDR3 DNA: TGTGCCAGCAGAGACAGGGGGCGAACTGAAGCTTTCTTT; CDR3 protein: CASRDRGRTEAFF; V gene: TRBV27; D gene: TRBD1; clone size: NA; J gene: TRBJ1-1
CDR3 DNA: TGCGCCAGCAGCTCACAGGGAGAGATTAATTCACCCCTCCACTTT; CDR3 protein: CASSSQGEINSPLHF; V gene: TRBV5-1; D gene: NA; clone size: NA; J gene: TRBJ1-6
CDR3 DNA: TGTGCCAGCAGCTTTCATGTAGGGGCCGTCGAAGAGACCCAGTACTTC; CDR3 protein: CASSFHVGAVEETQYF; V gene: TRBV7-6; D gene: NA; clone size: NA; J gene: TRBJ2-5
CDR3 DNA: TGTGCCAGCTCACCGCAGGGGTATAATTCACCCCTCCACTTT; CDR3 protein: CASSPQGYNSPLHF; V gene: TRBV18; D gene: NA; clone size: NA; J gene: TRBJ1-6
CDR3 DNA: TGTGCCAGCAGCTTAGTTATCTCTGGAAACACCATATATTTT; CDR3 protein: CASSLVISGNTIYF; V gene: TRBV7-9; D gene: NA; clone size: NA; J gene: TRBJ1-3
CDR3 DNA: TGTGCCAGCAGCCGAGAGCAACAGCCCTACGAGCAGTACTTC; CDR3 protein: CASSREQQPYEQYF; V gene: TRBV4-2; D gene: NA; clone size: NA; J gene: TRBJ2-7
CDR3 DNA: TGTGCCAGTAGTATTCAGTGGTATAGCAATCAGCCCCAGCATTTT; CDR3 protein: CASSIQWYSNQPQHF; V gene: TRBV19; D gene: NA; clone size: few; J gene: TRBJ1-5
CDR3 DNA: TGCGCCAGCAGCCTGACAGGGACCCTTTGGGAGCAGTACTTC; CDR3 protein: CASSLTGTLWEQYF; V gene: TRBV5-1; D gene: TRBD1; clone size: NA; J gene: TRBJ2-7
CDR3 DNA: TGTGCCAGCAGTTTAGCGGGAGGGGCAGATACGCAGTATTTT; CDR3 protein: CASSLAGGADTQYF; V gene: TRBV28; D gene: TRBD2; clone size: NA; J gene: TRBJ2-3
CDR3 DNA: TGTGCCAGCAGTGAAAGGGCAGGGAACTCCTACGAGCAGTACTTC; CDR3 protein: CASSERAGNSYEQYF; V gene: TRBV2; D gene: NA; clone size: NA; J gene: TRBJ2-7
CDR3 DNA: TGTGCCAGCACGCTCGGGACAGGGGGCTTGGCCTCTGAAGCTTTCTTT; CDR3 protein: CASTLGTGGLASEAFF; V gene: TRBV19; D gene: TRBD1; clone size: NA; J gene: TRBJ1-1
CDR3 DNA: TGTGCCAGCAGTTACGGTATTGTCGGCACTGAAGCTTTCTTT; CDR3 protein: CASSYGIVGTEAFF; V gene: TRBV6-2/TRBV6-3; D gene: NA; clone size: NA; J gene: TRBJ1-1
CDR3 DNA: TGTGCCTGGAGTGTAGATTCAGGGGGCAATCAGCCCCAGCATTTT; CDR3 protein: CAWSVDSGGNQPQHF; V gene: TRBV30; D gene: NA; clone size: NA; J gene: TRBJ1-5
CDR3 DNA: TGTGCCAGCAGTTTGTTAGCGGGATTCTACAATGAGCAGTTCTTC; CDR3 protein: CASSLLAGFYNEQFF; V gene: TRBV28; D gene: TRBD2; clone size: NA; J gene: TRBJ2-1
CDR3 DNA: TGTGCCAGCAGTAAGCGGGAGAAAACCTACGAGCAGTACTTC; CDR3 protein: CASSKREKTYEQYF; V gene: TRBV27; D gene: TRBD2; clone size: NA; J gene: TRBJ2-7
CDR3 DNA: TGTGCCAGCAGCCACACTAGCGGAGGCAACACCGGGGAGCTGTTTTTT; CDR3 protein: CASSHTSGGNTGELFF; V gene: TRBV7-2; D gene: TRBD2; clone size: NA; J gene: TRBJ2-2
CDR3 DNA: TGTGCCAGCTCACCACCGGGACAGTGGAGCACAGATACGCAGTATTTT; CDR3 protein: CASSPPGQWSTDTQYF; V gene: TRBV18; D gene: TRBD1; clone size: NA; J gene: TRBJ2-3
CDR3 DNA: TGTGCCAGCAGCGTAGTTTCTAGCGGGAGAGGTAACACCGGGGAGCTGTTTTTT; CDR3 protein: CASSVVSSGRGNTGELFF; V gene: TRBV9; D gene: TRBD2; clone size: NA; J gene: TRBJ2-2
CDR3 DNA: TGTGCCAGCAGCCGCGGGACCGAGACCTACAATGAGCAGTTCTTC; CDR3 protein: CASSRGTETYNEQFF; V gene: TRBV11-1; D gene: NA; clone size: once; J gene: TRBJ2-1
CDR3 DNA: TGTGCCAGCAGGGGAGGGGTCGGTCAGCCCCAGCATTTT; CDR3 protein: CASRGGVGQPQHF; V gene: TRBV6-5; D gene: NA; clone size: NA; J gene: TRBJ1-5
CDR3 DNA: TGCGCCAGCAGCCAAGGGACAGTCGGTTTCTATGGCTACACCTTC; CDR3 protein: CASSQGTVGFYGYTF; V gene: TRBV4-3; D gene: NA; clone size: NA; J gene: TRBJ1-2
CDR3 DNA: TGTGCCAGCAGTCGCTCAGAGGGACAGAGATGGGGCTACACCTTC; CDR3 protein: CASSRSEGQRWGYTF; V gene: TRBV6-2/TRBV6-3; D gene: TRBD1; clone size: few; J gene: TRBJ1-2
CDR3 DNA: TGTGCCAGCAGCACACAGTTCACTAATGAAAAACTGTTTTTT; CDR3 protein: CASSTQFTNEKLFF; V gene: TRBV5-5; D gene: NA; clone size: NA; J gene: TRBJ1-4
CDR3 DNA: TGTGCCAGCAGCGCAGTCAGGGGGATGGGGGAGACCCAGTACTTC; CDR3 protein: CASSAVRGMGETQYF; V gene: TRBV9; D gene: TRBD1; clone size: NA; J gene: TRBJ2-5
CDR3 DNA: TGTGCCATCAGCGACGCGACTAGCGGGCCCTTTGGCACAGATACGCAGTATTTT; CDR3 protein: CAISDATSGPFGTDTQYF; V gene: TRBV10-3; D gene: TRBD2; clone size: NA; J gene: TRBJ2-3
CDR3 DNA: TGTGCCAGCAGTGTGGTGGGAGGGAGGGAAGAGACCCAGTACTTC; CDR3 protein: CASSVVGGREETQYF; V gene: TRBV7-2; D gene: TRBD2; clone size: NA; J gene: TRBJ2-5
CDR3 DNA: TGCGCCAGCAGCCAAGTTTTGACAGGGGGCAAGGCCGGGGAGCTGTTTTTT; CDR3 protein: CASSQVLTGGKAGELFF; V gene: TRBV4-3; D gene: TRBD1; clone size: NA; J gene: TRBJ2-2
CDR3 DNA: TGTGCCAGCAGCCAAGGGCGATCGCGGGCCGACACCGGGGAGCTGTTTTTT; CDR3 protein: CASSQGRSRADTGELFF; V gene: TRBV7-9; D gene: NA; clone size: NA; J gene: TRBJ2-2
CDR3 DNA: TGTGCCAGCAGCATCGGACAGGGGGGTACTGAAGCTTTCTTT; CDR3 protein: CASSIGQGGTEAFF; V gene: TRBV2; D gene: TRBD1; clone size: NA; J gene: TRBJ1-1
CDR3 DNA: TGTGCCACCCAAGCCGGACTAGAGTTACCAGATACGCAGTATTTT; CDR3 protein: CATQAGLELPDTQYF; V gene: TRBV19; D gene: TRBD2; clone size: NA; J gene: TRBJ2-3
CDR3 DNA: TGTGCCAGCAGCCAGAGACGACAGGGGGGCACAGATACGCAGTATTTT; CDR3 protein: CASSQRRQGGTDTQYF; V gene: TRBV7-2; D gene: TRBD1; clone size: NA; J gene: TRBJ2-3